This T cell receptor beta chain was captured in a study of T-cell memory formation after mild COVID-19. Findings of the study overall: Specificity for SARS-CoV-2 was not confirmed among the second-wave clones peaking on day 37. Pre-infection memory showed some responding clones, and this suggested that cross-reactive memory joined.

cDNA libraries for TCR alpha and TCR beta, carrying sample barcodes and UMIs, came from 5'RACE with constant-segment primers. TCRdb recomputed calls from the 5' RACE reads with MiXCR, one row per CDR3 protein. The sample carries around 300,000 distinct CDR3 sequences, over 10% recorded once. Trimming cost V 7 bases and J 8 bases, with 23 bases left between them. Looked up from germline, CDR1 is MNHEY and CDR2 is SVGAGI. The CDR3 consists of 15 residues. This clonotype was detected a few times. Its antigen is as yet unknown. The chain couples TRBV6-5 to TRBJ1-2; D call uncertain. The sequence was obtained from a man in his late teens or twenties who had mild COVID-19 (a few samples of this study predate the infection). Cell type and time point are not known. Sequencing was performed on PBMCs or a T cell subset sorted from them (not recorded which). The CDR3 DNA is TGTGCCAGCAACGACCGCCGGGGTCAACGTCAGGGCTACACCTTC. Residues: CASNDRRGQRQGYTF.